This T cell receptor (beta chain) was documented in a study of OX40 agonist ivuxolimab in advanced cancers. The study's findings and limits: No determination was made of the antigen specificity of the expanded peripheral T cells. The average count of expanded clones was higher among CD8+ T cells than among CD4+.

This clone appeared a few times. Its antigen is not identified. Sequenced by immunoSEQ multiplex PCR; TCRdb stores in-frame clones only, minus some. Among about 77,000 clones listed, about 84% were seen once. This CDR3 has 12 residues. V lost 1 base and J lost 7, with 5 bases in between. The germline CDR1 and CDR2 sequences are KGHSH and LQKENI. The material sequenced was CD4+ or CD8+ T cells sorted from blood, taken in a trial of the OX40 agonist ivuxolimab. This TCR derives from an adult with an advanced solid tumor such as melanoma, head and neck, liver or kidney cancer. This sequence joins TRBV18 and TRBJ2-1; D unclear. CDR3 protein: CASSPLWNEQFF. The CDR3 DNA follows: TGTGCCAGCTCACCACTTTGGAATGAGCAGTTCTTC.